This is a list of T cell receptor beta chains from one sample in a study of CD8 T cells in ankylosing spondylitis. One entry per CDR3 protein results from TCRdb running MiXCR on the 5' RACE reads. Of about 450,000 distinct CDR3 sequences listed, roughly a quarter were seen once; the top ten hold over 0.8%. The sequenced sample was blood, either unsorted or a sorted T cell fraction (not recorded which). These TCRs come from a male donor with ankylosing spondylitis. CDR3s include the opening cysteine and the closing phenylalanine or tryptophan. The D gene is left open where the match is weak. Expanded clones get a size class; other rows say once, few or many, or leave the size out.

J	length	size	V	D	CDR3	DNA
TRBJ2-1	14	NA	TRBV6-1	TRBD1	CASSQRQGWDEQFF	TGTGCCAGCAGTCAACGACAGGGTTGGGATGAGCAGTTCTTC
TRBJ1-4	16	NA	TRBV2	TRBD1	CASSEVSGQGREKLFF	TGTGCCAGCAGTGAAGTATCGGGACAGGGGAGGGAAAAACTGTTTTTT
TRBJ2-1	13	few	TRBV7-8	NA	CASSPTSHNEQFF	TGTGCCAGCAGTCCTACTAGTCACAATGAGCAGTTCTTC
TRBJ2-7	13	NA	TRBV12-3/TRBV12-4	NA	CASRRTSSNEQYF	TGTGCCAGCAGGCGGACCTCTTCGAACGAGCAGTACTTC
TRBJ1-6	14	NA	TRBV28	NA	CASRQGITNSPLHF	TGTGCCAGCAGACAGGGTATTACTAATTCACCCCTCCACTTT
TRBJ1-4	13	NA	TRBV19	TRBD1	CATSDRVREKLFF	TGTGCCACCTCCGACAGGGTGCGAGAAAAACTGTTTTTT
TRBJ2-5	8	NA	TRBV29-1	NA	CSVGTQYF	TGCAGCGTAGGGACCCAGTACTTC
TRBJ2-5	15	NA	TRBV20-1	NA	CSARDLQGMVETQYF	TGCAGTGCTAGAGATCTGCAGGGGATGGTGGAGACCCAGTACTTC
TRBJ2-2	14	few	TRBV20-1	NA	CSARDVRGAGELFF	TGCAGTGCTAGAGATGTCAGGGGGGCCGGGGAGCTGTTTTTT
TRBJ2-3	16	NA	TRBV11-3	NA	CASSLGLRRSTDTQYF	TGTGCCAGCAGCTTAGGGTTGAGACGGAGCACAGATACGCAGTATTTT
TRBJ2-5	14	NA	TRBV10-2	NA	CASTPPGVRETQYF	TGCGCCAGCACCCCACCAGGGGTCCGAGAGACCCAGTACTTC
TRBJ2-1	15	few	TRBV5-1	TRBD2	CASSLDLAGSNEQFF	TGCGCCAGCAGCTTGGACCTAGCGGGAAGCAATGAGCAGTTCTTC
TRBJ2-5	14	NA	TRBV24-1	TRBD2	CATSDSGLAETQYF	TGTGCCACCAGTGATTCGGGACTAGCTGAGACCCAGTACTTC
TRBJ2-1	16	NA	TRBV7-8	NA	CASSLRIPSSYNEQFF	TGTGCCAGCAGCTTACGGATTCCCTCCTCCTACAATGAGCAGTTCTTC
TRBJ2-3	17	NA	TRBV4-2	NA	CASSQALYRDRADTQYF	TGTGCCAGCAGCCAAGCACTCTACAGGGATCGCGCAGATACGCAGTATTTT
TRBJ2-7	15	NA	TRBV20-1	NA	CSARARDQHSYEQYF	TGCAGTGCTAGAGCACGAGACCAACATTCCTACGAGCAGTACTTC
TRBJ1-1	14	few	TRBV13	TRBD1	CASTDRERNTEAFF	TGTGCCAGCACCGACAGGGAGAGGAACACTGAAGCTTTCTTT
TRBJ2-2	11	many	TRBV12-3/TRBV12-4	NA	CASSFVGELFF	TGTGCCAGCAGTTTCGTCGGGGAGCTGTTTTTT
TRBJ2-1	13	NA	TRBV4-1	NA	CASSPRLPDEQFF	TGCGCCAGCAGCCCGCGACTGCCCGATGAGCAGTTCTTC
TRBJ1-2	15	few	TRBV7-2	NA	CASSPAGGPNYGYTF	TGTGCCAGCAGCCCGGCTGGGGGTCCTAACTATGGCTACACCTTC
TRBJ2-1	15	few	TRBV12-3/TRBV12-4	TRBD1	CASLQAGQAYNEQFF	TGTGCCAGCCTCCAGGCGGGACAGGCATACAATGAGCAGTTCTTC
TRBJ1-2	15	few	TRBV7-2	NA	CASSLERATNYGYTF	TGTGCCAGCAGCTTAGAAAGGGCCACGAACTATGGCTACACCTTC
TRBJ1-2	14	few	TRBV6-1	NA	CASSLDPSNYGYTF	TGTGCCAGCAGCCTCGACCCCAGTAACTATGGCTACACCTTC